The clone carrying this TCR beta chain was detected only a few times. What it recognizes is unknown. These data come from a study of neoadjuvant anti-PD-1 for oral cavity cancer. Whole-study results and caveats: After neoadjuvant nivolumab, PBMC T cell clonality was significantly higher in non-responders than responders.

The data were produced by immunoSEQ multiplex PCR, yet TCRdb's version contains in-frame clones alone and is incomplete. The sample includes 12,000 to 15,000 clones, about 70% seen only once; the top ten take roughly 2%. Trimming took 1 base from V and 9 from J, leaving 7 bases between them. CDR1 is SEHNR and CDR2 is FQNEAQ in the germline V gene (reference sequence). The CDR3 length is 12 residues. Material: PBMCs, obtained before nivolumab (anti-PD-1) treatment. The J gene is TRBJ1-3, the V gene TRBV7-9; D not resolved. The clonotype was recovered from a person aged 35-79 years with oral cavity squamous cell carcinoma. CDR3 bases: TGTGCCAGCAGCTTAGATAGTCGCACCATATATTTT. Encoded protein: CASSLDSRTIYF.